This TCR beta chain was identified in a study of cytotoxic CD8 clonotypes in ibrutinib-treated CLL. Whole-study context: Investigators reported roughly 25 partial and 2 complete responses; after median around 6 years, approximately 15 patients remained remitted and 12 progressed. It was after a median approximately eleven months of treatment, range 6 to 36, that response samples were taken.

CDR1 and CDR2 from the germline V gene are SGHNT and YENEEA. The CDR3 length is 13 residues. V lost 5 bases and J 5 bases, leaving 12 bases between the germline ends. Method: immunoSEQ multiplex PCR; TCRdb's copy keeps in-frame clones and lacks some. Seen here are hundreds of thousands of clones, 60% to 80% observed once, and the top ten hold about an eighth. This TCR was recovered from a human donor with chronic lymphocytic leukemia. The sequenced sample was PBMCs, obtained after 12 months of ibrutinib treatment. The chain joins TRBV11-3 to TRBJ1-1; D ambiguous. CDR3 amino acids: CASSTWAATEAFF. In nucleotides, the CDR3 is TGTGCCAGCAGCACCTGGGCCGCGACTGAAGCTTTCTTT.